The entry that follows covers one T cell receptor (beta chain) sequence. As yet, its antigen is unknown. The entry originates in a study of T-cell reconstitution after alpha-beta-depleted transplantation in children. Whole-study findings and limits: In patients about two months after transplant, alpha-beta T cells reportedly arose from several hundred expanded graft clones. Newly made T cells mostly supplied T-cell counts and diversity one year after transplant. After transplant, high TCRbeta diversity at day 60 in some patients arose from surviving recipient T cells and thymic progenitors.

A library of TCRbeta sequences, prepared with unique molecular identifiers, was generated. From the PCR reads, TCRdb called clonotypes with MiXCR, one entry per CDR3 protein. The sample records 500,000 to 750,000 distinct CDR3 sequences, approximately 30% being singletons. Germline-derived CDR1 and CDR2 are SGHTA and FQGNSA. CDR3 size: 14 residues. V was pared by 3 bases and J by 1 base, with 10 bases between. The sample in question was PBMCs, obtained before TCRalphabeta/CD19-depleted stem cell transplant. The origin of this receptor is a boy under two years old with Wiskott-Aldrich syndrome, due to receive a stem cell transplant. This sequence joins TRBV7-2 and TRBJ2-7; the D is unclear. The DNA of the CDR3 is TGTGCCAGCAGCTTCTCCCCCGAATCCTACGAGCAGTACTTC. The encoded protein is CASSFSPESYEQYF.